This passage covers 8 T cell receptor beta chains from one sample sequenced in a study of shared clonotypes between healthy human individuals. Profiled with immunoSEQ multiplex PCR; TCRdb holds only in-frame clones, not every one. The sample contains about 690,000 clones, 90% of which appear only once. The material sequenced was memory CD8+ T cells from PBMCs. Subset given: CD45RO+ cells pooled with CCR7-negative TemRA cells. The receptors originated from a man aged 18 to 30 in good health. Some clones in this sample may be carry-over from other donors' samples.

The chain joins TRBV7-9 to TRBJ1-2, with a tentative D call TRBD1 (6 bases). Germline V CDR1 and CDR2: SEHNR, FQNEAQ (reference sequence). V was clipped by 4 bases and J by 4 bases, with 19 bases between them. There are 16 residues in the CDR3. In DNA, the CDR3 is TGTGCCAGCAGCTCCACCCTTCAGGACAGTCTCTATGGCTACACCTTC. Translated: CASSSTLQDSLYGYTF.

The chain couples TRBV7-8 to TRBJ2-2; no definite D call. Germline CDR1 and CDR2: SGHVS and FQNEAQ. The V and J ends lost 2 bases and 2 bases respectively, with 12 bases between them. The CDR3 consists of 16 residues. CDR3 coding DNA: TGTGCCAGCAGCTTAATCACGGCACCTAACACCGGGGAGCTGTTTTTT. Amino acids: CASSLITAPNTGELFF.

This chain uses TRBV27 with TRBJ2-7; 7 bases line up with TRBD2. V trimming: 2 bases; J trimming: 4 bases; junction bases outside the gene matches: 5. The CDR3 runs to 14 residues. Germline V gives CDR1 MNHEY, CDR2 SMNVEV (reference sequence). Here the CDR3 reads CASSLTGGWYEQYF. The CDR3 bases are TGTGCCAGCAGTTTAACGGGAGGATGGTACGAGCAGTACTTC.

The V call is TRBV7-9, the J call TRBJ2-4; 8 bases line up with TRBD2. V lost 4 bases and J lost 0; bases outside the gene matches: 8. CDR1 is SEHNR and CDR2 is FQNEAQ in the germline V gene (reference sequence). This CDR3 has 17 residues. The DNA for the CDR3 is TGTGCCAGCAGCTCCGCGCGGGGGGCGGCAGCCAAAAACATTCAGTACTTC. This encodes CASSSARGAAAKNIQYF.

This clone was found once. V usage is TRBV27 and J usage is TRBJ2-7, with 9 bases identical to TRBD2. V dropped 6 bases and J dropped 4; count of bases not matched to a gene: 7. Per the germline V gene, CDR1 is MNHEY and CDR2 is SMNVEV (reference sequence). This CDR3 comprises 14 residues. The CDR3 DNA reads TGTGCCAGCAGCCCTAGCGGGACTCTATACGAGCAGTACTTC. Residues: CASSPSGTLYEQYF.

The gene calls are TRBV4-1 and TRBJ2-3; D unresolved. Trimming left V 0 bases short and J 0 bases short, with 16 bases between. This CDR3 comprises 18 residues. The V gene's germline CDR1 is MGHRA and CDR2 YSYEKL. The CDR3 region is CASSQDLGPIASTDTQYF. Written as DNA, the CDR3 is TGCGCCAGCAGCCAAGATTTAGGACCCATCGCTAGCACAGATACGCAGTATTTT.

This clone occurred a few times. The rearrangement joins TRBV7-3 to TRBJ1-1; D not certain. CDR3 size: 13 residues. The V end was cut by 5 bases, the J end by 0 bases, with 7 bases between. The germline CDR1 and CDR2 sequences are SGHTA and FQGTGA. CDR3 sequence reads: CASSLRMNTEAFF. The CDR3 DNA reads as TGTGCCAGCAGCCTCAGGATGAACACTGAAGCTTTCTTT.

The CDR3 DNA sequence: TGCGCCAGCAGTCACGACAGGGGAGCTTTCTTT. Residues: CASSHDRGAFF. The V and J genes are TRBV23-1 and TRBJ1-1; 8 bases fit TRBD1. TRBV23-1 counts as an open reading frame of uncertain function. V shed 3 bases, J shed 10 bases, and the junction held 1 base outside the gene matches. The CDR3 contains 11 residues.